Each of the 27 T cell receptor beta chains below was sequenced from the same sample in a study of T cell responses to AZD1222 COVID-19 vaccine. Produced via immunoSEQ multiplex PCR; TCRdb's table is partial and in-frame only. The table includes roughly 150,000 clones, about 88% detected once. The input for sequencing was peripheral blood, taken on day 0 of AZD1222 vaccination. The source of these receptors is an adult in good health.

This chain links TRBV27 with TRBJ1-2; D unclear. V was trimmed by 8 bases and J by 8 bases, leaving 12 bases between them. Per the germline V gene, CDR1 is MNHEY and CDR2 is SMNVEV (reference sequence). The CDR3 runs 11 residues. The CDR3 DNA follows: TGTGCCAGCGCCGGCATATCCGGCTACACCTTC. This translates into CASAGISGYTF.

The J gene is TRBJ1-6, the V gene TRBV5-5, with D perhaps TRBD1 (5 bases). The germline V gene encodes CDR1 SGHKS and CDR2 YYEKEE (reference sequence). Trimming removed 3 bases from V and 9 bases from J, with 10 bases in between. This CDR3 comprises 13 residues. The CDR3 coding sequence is TGTGCCAGCAGCTCCGGGACCCCTTCACCCCTCCACTTT. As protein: CASSSGTPSPLHF.

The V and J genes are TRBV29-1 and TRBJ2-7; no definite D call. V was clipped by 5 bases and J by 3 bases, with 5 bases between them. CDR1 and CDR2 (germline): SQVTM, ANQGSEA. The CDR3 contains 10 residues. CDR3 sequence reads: CSVLFYEQYF. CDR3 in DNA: TGCAGCGTTTTGTTCTACGAGCAGTACTTC.

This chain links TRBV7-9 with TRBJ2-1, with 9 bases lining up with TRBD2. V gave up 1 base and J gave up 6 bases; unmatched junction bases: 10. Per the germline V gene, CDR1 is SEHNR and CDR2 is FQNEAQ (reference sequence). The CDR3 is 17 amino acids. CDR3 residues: CASSLGFGGRAGNEQFF. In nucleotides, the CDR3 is TGTGCCAGCAGCTTAGGTTTTGGCGGGAGGGCCGGCAATGAGCAGTTCTTC. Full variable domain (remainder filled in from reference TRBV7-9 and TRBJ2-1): DTGVSQNPRHKITKRGQNVTFRCDPISEHNRLYWYRQTLGQGPEFLTYFQNEAQLEKSRLLSDRFSAERPKGSFSTLEIQRTEQGDSAMYLCASSLGFGGRAGNEQFFGPGTRLTVL.

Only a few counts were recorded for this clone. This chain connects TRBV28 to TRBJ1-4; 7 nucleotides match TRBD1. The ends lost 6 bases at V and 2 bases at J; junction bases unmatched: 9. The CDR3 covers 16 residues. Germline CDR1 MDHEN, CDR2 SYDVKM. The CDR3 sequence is CASRRRGRGTNEKLFF. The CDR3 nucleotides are TGTGCCAGCAGACGACGCGGCAGGGGGACTAATGAAAAACTGTTTTTT.

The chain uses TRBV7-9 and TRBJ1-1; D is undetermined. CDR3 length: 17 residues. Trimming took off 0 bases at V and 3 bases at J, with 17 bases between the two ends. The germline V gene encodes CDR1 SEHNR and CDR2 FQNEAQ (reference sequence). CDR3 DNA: TGTGCCAGCAGCTTAGCTTCGGGTTCCCTCGAACACACTGAAGCTTTCTTT. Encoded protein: CASSLASGSLEHTEAFF.

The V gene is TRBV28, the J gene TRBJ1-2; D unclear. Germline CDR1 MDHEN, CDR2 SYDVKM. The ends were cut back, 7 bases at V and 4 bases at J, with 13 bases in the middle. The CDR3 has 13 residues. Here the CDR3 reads CASINGGSYGYTF. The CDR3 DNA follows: TGTGCCAGCATAAACGGCGGGAGCTATGGCTACACCTTC.

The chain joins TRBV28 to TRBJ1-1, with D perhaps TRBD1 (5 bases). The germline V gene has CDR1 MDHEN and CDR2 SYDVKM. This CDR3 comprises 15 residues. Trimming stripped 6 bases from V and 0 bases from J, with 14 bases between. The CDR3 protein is CASSQPRTLNTEAFF. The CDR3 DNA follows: TGTGCCAGCAGCCAACCCCGGACACTGAACACTGAAGCTTTCTTT.

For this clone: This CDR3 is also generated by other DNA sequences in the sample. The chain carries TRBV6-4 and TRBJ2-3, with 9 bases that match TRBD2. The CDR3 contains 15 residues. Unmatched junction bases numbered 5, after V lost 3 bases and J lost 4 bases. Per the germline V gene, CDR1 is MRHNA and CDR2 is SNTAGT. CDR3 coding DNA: TGTGCCAGCAGTGAGGCGGGAGGGCCTGCAGATACGCAGTATTTT. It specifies CASSEAGGPADTQYF.

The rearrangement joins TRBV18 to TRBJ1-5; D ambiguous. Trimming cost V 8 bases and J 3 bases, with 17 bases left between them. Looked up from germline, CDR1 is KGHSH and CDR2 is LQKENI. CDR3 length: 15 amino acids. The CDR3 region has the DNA TGTGCCAGCCGGCCACCCGACGGACCCAATCAGCCCCAGCATTTT. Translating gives CASRPPDGPNQPQHF.

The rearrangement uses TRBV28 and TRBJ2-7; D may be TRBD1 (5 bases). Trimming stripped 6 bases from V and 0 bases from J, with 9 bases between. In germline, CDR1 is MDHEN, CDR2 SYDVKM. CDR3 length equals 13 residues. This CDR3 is CASSDSNSYEQYF. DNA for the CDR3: TGTGCCAGCAGCGACAGTAACTCCTACGAGCAGTACTTC.

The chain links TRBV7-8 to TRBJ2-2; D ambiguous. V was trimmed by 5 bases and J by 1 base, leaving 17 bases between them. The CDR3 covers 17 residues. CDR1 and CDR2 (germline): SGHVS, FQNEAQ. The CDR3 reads CASSTRIGNLNTGELFF. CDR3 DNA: TGTGCCAGCAGCACACGTATAGGGAATTTGAACACCGGGGAGCTGTTTTTT.

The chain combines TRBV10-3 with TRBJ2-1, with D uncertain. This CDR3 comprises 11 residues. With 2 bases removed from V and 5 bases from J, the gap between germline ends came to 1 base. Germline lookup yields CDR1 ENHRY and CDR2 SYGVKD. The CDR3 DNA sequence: TGTGCCATCAGTGAGGACAATGAGCAGTTCTTC. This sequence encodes CAISEDNEQFF.

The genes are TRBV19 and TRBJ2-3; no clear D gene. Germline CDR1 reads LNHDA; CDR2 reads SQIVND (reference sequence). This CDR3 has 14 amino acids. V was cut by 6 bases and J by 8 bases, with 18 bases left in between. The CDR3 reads CASSSTRTFPTQYF. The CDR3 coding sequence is TGTGCCAGTAGCTCCACCCGGACGTTCCCTACGCAGTATTTT.

CDR3 DNA sequence: TGTGCCAGCAGTTATGGCCCGGCTCAAGAGACCCAGTACTTC. Residues: CASSYGPAQETQYF. V and J are TRBV6-2 or TRBV6-3 and TRBJ2-5; no clear D. CDR1 and CDR2 from the germline V gene are MNHEY and SVGEGT. CDR3 length equals 14 residues. V was cut by 3 bases and J by 2 bases, with 10 bases left in between.

The CDR3 region has the DNA TGTGCCAGCAGCTTGGTAGGACTAGCGGGGGACGGGCCTATAAGGGAGCAGTACTTC. Translating gives CASSLVGLAGDGPIREQYF. The chain links TRBV5-6 to TRBJ2-7, with 13 bases aligning to TRBD2. The CDR3 spans 19 residues. Germline V gene sequence: CDR1 SGHDT, CDR2 YYEEEE. J was trimmed by 7 bases and V by 0 bases; bases with no gene match: 16.

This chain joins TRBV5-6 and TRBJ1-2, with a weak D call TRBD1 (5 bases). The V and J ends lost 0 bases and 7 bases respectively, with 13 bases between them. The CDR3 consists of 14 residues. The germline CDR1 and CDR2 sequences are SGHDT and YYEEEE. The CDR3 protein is CASSLGQGLGGYTF. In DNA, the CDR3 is TGTGCCAGCAGCTTGGGGCAGGGCCTTGGTGGCTACACCTTC.

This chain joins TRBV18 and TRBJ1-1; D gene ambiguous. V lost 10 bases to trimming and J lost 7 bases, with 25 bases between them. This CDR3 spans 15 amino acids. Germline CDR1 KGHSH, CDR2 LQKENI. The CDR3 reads CATSPRGPGVNEAFF. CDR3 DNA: TGTGCCACATCACCTAGAGGGCCTGGGGTAAATGAAGCTTTCTTT.

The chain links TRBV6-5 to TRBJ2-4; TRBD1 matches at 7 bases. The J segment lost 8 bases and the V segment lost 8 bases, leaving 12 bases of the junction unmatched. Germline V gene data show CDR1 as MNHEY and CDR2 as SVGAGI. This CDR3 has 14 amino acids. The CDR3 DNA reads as TGTGCCAGCGCAGACCTGGACAGGTCCGACATTCAGTACTTC. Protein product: CASADLDRSDIQYF.

CDR3 in DNA: TGTGCCAGCAGTTTATTCGGGGACAGGGTTTCGCTGTTTTTT. This sequence encodes CASSLFGDRVSLFF. The chain combines TRBV28 with TRBJ1-4, with 9 bases that match TRBD1. CDR3 length: 14 residues. Germline V lookup: CDR1 MDHEN, CDR2 SYDVKM. After removal of 1 base from V and 14 bases from J, the junction contained 8 bases not matched to a gene.

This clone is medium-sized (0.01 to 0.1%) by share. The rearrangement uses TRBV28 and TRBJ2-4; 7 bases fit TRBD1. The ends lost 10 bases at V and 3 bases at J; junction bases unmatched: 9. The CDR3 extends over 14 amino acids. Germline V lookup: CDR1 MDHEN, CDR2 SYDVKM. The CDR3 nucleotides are TGTGCCACCAGACAACAGGGGAACAAAAACATTCAGTACTTC. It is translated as CATRQQGNKNIQYF.

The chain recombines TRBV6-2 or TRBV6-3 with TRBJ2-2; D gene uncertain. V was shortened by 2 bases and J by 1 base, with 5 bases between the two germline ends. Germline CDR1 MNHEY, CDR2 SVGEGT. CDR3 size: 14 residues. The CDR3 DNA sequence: TGTGCCAGCAGTTACCCCATGAACACCGGGGAGCTGTTTTTT. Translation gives CASSYPMNTGELFF.

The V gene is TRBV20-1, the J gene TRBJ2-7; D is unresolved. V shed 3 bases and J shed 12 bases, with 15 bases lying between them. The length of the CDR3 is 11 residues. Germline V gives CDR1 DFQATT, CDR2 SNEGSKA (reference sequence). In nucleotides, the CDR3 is TGCAGTGCTAGCGAGCTATCAGTTCCGTACTTC. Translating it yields CSASELSVPYF.

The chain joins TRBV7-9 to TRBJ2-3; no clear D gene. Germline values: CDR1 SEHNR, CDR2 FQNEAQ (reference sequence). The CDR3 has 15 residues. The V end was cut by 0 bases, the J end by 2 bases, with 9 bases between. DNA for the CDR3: TGTGCCAGCAGCTTAGCCGGAACAGACACAGATACGCAGTATTTT. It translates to CASSLAGTDTDTQYF.

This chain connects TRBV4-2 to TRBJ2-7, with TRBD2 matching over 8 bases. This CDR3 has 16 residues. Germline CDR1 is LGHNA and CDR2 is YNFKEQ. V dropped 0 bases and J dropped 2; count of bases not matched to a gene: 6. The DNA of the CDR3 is TGTGCCAGCAGCCAAGAAACTGCCGGGAGGGCCTACGAGCAGTACTTC. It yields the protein CASSQETAGRAYEQYF.

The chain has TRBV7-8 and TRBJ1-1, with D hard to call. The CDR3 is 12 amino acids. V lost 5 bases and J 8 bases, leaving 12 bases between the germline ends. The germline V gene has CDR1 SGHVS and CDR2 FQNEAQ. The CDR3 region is CASSLGSAEAFF. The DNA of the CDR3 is TGTGCCAGCAGCCTGGGGAGCGCGGAAGCTTTCTTT. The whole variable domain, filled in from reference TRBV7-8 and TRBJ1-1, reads GAGVSQSPRYKVAKRGQDVALRCDPISGHVSLFWYQQALGQGPEFLTYFQNEAQLDKSGLPSDRFFAERPEGSVSTLKIQRTQQEDSAVYLCASSLGSAEAFFGQGTRLTVV.

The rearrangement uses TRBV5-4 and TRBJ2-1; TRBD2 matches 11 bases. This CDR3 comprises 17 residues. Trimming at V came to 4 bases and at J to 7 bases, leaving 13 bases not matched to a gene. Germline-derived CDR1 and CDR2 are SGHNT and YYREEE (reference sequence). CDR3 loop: CASSPGPGSGRENEQFF. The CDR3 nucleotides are TGTGCCAGCAGCCCCGGGCCGGGTAGCGGGAGGGAGAATGAGCAGTTCTTC.